The rows below give T cell receptor beta chains drawn from one sample of a study of graft-versus-host responses after intestinal transplantation. What these receptors recognize is not known. Sequencing was performed with immunoSEQ multiplex PCR; in TCRdb, only in-frame clones are kept and a portion is missing. The table shows approximately 90,000 clones, with about 85% occurring only once. The sequencing used unstimulated CD4+ T cells sorted from spleen or lymph node cells, collected before transplant. These receptors all come from a human donor who was the organ donor for an intestinal transplant. Both conserved end residues are part of each CDR3. Each record gives: D gene, J gene, CDR3 length, clone size, V gene, CDR3 protein, CDR3 DNA. A D gene is named only where the DNA matches it firmly. Clone size is not always given. Where it is, it says once, few, many or a class for expanded clones.

d_gene: TRBD2; j_gene: TRBJ2-2; len: 18; abundance: -; v_gene: TRBV5-1; CDR3aa: CASSQLGQREGLPGELFF; CDR3nt: TGCGCCAGCTCGCAGCTTGGACAGCGGGAGGGCCTCCCCGGGGAGCTGTTTTTT
d_gene: -; j_gene: TRBJ1-2; len: 12; abundance: once; v_gene: TRBV6-6; CDR3aa: CASSPPDYGYTF; CDR3nt: TGTGCCAGCAGTCCCCCGGACTATGGCTACACCTTC
d_gene: -; j_gene: TRBJ2-3; len: 18; abundance: -; v_gene: TRBV4-1; CDR3aa: CASSQEYGRGAGTDTQYF; CDR3nt: TGCGCCAGCAGCCAAGAGTATGGCCGGGGGGCCGGCACAGATACGCAGTATTTT
d_gene: TRBD2; j_gene: TRBJ2-1; len: 13; abundance: -; v_gene: TRBV7-3; CDR3aa: CASSFLGGNEQFF; CDR3nt: TGTGCCAGCAGCTTTCTCGGGGGGAATGAGCAGTTCTTC
d_gene: TRBD2; j_gene: TRBJ2-3; len: 16; abundance: -; v_gene: TRBV5-5; CDR3aa: CASSFLSGSDPRTQYF; CDR3nt: TGTGCCAGCAGCTTCCTTAGCGGGAGTGACCCTCGTACGCAGTATTTT
d_gene: -; j_gene: TRBJ1-6; len: 14; abundance: -; v_gene: TRBV7-2; CDR3aa: CASSLAVRSKPLHF; CDR3nt: TGTGCCAGCAGCTTAGCAGTGCGGTCGAAACCCCTCCACTTT
d_gene: TRBD2; j_gene: TRBJ2-1; len: 19; abundance: -; v_gene: TRBV5-1; CDR3aa: CASSLGGTSGRHRDSEQFF; CDR3nt: TGCGCCAGCAGCTTGGGGGGGACTAGCGGGAGGCACAGAGACAGTGAGCAGTTCTTC
d_gene: TRBD2; j_gene: TRBJ2-5; len: 14; abundance: -; v_gene: TRBV19; CDR3aa: CASSRASGQETQYF; CDR3nt: TGTGCCAGTAGTAGGGCTAGCGGGCAAGAGACCCAGTACTTC
d_gene: -; j_gene: TRBJ1-3; len: 13; abundance: -; v_gene: TRBV11-3; CDR3aa: CASSIASGNTIYF; CDR3nt: TGTGCCAGCAGTATAGCCTCTGGAAACACCATATATTTT
d_gene: TRBD1; j_gene: TRBJ1-2; len: 12; abundance: -; v_gene: TRBV19; CDR3aa: CASTRTGAGYTF; CDR3nt: TGTGCCAGTACCCGGACAGGGGCAGGCTACACCTTC
d_gene: -; j_gene: TRBJ2-1; len: 16; abundance: -; v_gene: TRBV27; CDR3aa: CASSFFSGVRYNEQFF; CDR3nt: TGTGCCAGCAGTTTTTTTAGTGGTGTCAGGTACAATGAGCAGTTCTTC
d_gene: -; j_gene: TRBJ1-3; len: 14; abundance: -; v_gene: TRBV7-9; CDR3aa: CASSGALAGNTIYF; CDR3nt: TGTGCCAGCAGTGGGGCCCTGGCCGGAAACACCATATATTTT
d_gene: TRBD2; j_gene: TRBJ2-1; len: 19; abundance: once; v_gene: TRBV4-3; CDR3aa: CASSQRLAGGNFPYNEQFF; CDR3nt: TGCGCCAGCAGCCAACGGCTAGCGGGAGGCAATTTCCCCTACAATGAGCAGTTCTTC